Each of the 14 T cell receptor beta chains below was sequenced from the same sample in a study of blood T cell repertoires in COVID-19. Data came from immunoSEQ multiplex PCR; TCRdb stores just in-frame clones and leaves some out. The sample consists of some 150,000 clones, approximately 91% of them appearing once. The source material was PBMCs or T cells enriched from blood (not recorded which). These receptors all come from a woman in her late teens or twenties who had recovered from COVID-19.

The rearrangement uses TRBV11-2 and TRBJ2-7; D is perhaps TRBD1 (6 bases). The CDR3 totals 14 residues. Trimming took 2 bases from V and 4 from J, leaving 12 bases between them. Germline CDR1 SGHAT, CDR2 FQNNGV. CDR3 nucleotides: TGTGCCAGCAGCTTAACAGGGTCGGTGTACGAGCAGTACTTC. This gives the protein CASSLTGSVYEQYF.

V and J are TRBV5-8 and TRBJ2-7, with a possible D match to TRBD2 (7 bases). V shed 4 bases and J shed 1 base, with 18 bases lying between them. CDR3 length: 16 amino acids. Germline-derived CDR1 and CDR2 are SGHTS and YDEGEE. The CDR3 DNA is TGTGCCAGCAGCATCGAAGCTAGGGGGGGATCCTACGAGCAGTACTTC. The encoded protein is CASSIEARGGSYEQYF.

This CDR3 reads CASSQDRGPTYEQYF. The CDR3 DNA sequence: TGCGCCAGCAGCCAAGACAGGGGGCCGACCTACGAGCAGTACTTC. The chain carries TRBV4-3 and TRBJ2-7, with 8 positions matching TRBD1. The CDR3 contains 15 residues. Germline-derived CDR1 and CDR2 are LGHNA and YSLEER. The junction had 3 bases not matched to a gene; V was cut back by 0 bases and J by 2 bases.

This clone was observed once. This sequence joins TRBV3-1 (or the pseudogene TRBV3-2) and TRBJ2-2, with 10 bases fitting TRBD2. The V gene's germline CDR1 is LGHDT and CDR2 YNNKEL (reference sequence). V lost 4 bases, J lost 7 bases, and 6 bases stayed unmatched. This CDR3 is built from 15 residues. CDR3 residues: CASSPLTSGVGELFF. The DNA of the CDR3 is TGTGCCAGCAGCCCCCTCACTAGCGGGGTCGGGGAGCTGTTTTTT.

This chain uses TRBV30 with TRBJ1-1; TRBD1 aligns across 7 bases. Unmatched junction bases numbered 11, after V lost 2 bases and J lost 5 bases. This CDR3 is built from 15 residues. The germline V gene has CDR1 GTSNPN and CDR2 SVGIG (reference sequence). As DNA, the CDR3 is TGTGCCTGGAGTAAGGGTCGAGGGGGCGCGACTGAAGCTTTCTTT. Protein product: CAWSKGRGGATEAFF.

The CDR3 here is CASPDRWRELVDTQYF. The CDR3 DNA is TGTGCCAGCCCTGACCGGTGGCGGGAGCTCGTGGATACGCAGTATTTT. The chain employs TRBV28 and TRBJ2-3; 7 bases agree with TRBD2. With 8 bases clipped from V and 6 bases from J, the junction kept 17 bases outside the gene matches. Looked up from germline, CDR1 is MDHEN and CDR2 is SYDVKM. The CDR3 is made up of 16 amino acids.

V usage is TRBV9 and J usage is TRBJ1-5, with 7 bases identical to TRBD1. CDR3 length: 14 amino acids. The germline gives CDR1 SGDLS, CDR2 YYNGEE. V lost 7 bases and J lost 0; bases outside the gene matches: 4. CDR3 region: CASGRGNSNQPQHF. CDR3 DNA: TGTGCCAGCGGCAGGGGGAATAGCAATCAGCCCCAGCATTTT.

As to this clone: A read error may produce the germline difference seen at one junction end. This sequence joins TRBV13 and TRBJ2-7; tentatively, D is TRBD1 (6 bases). This CDR3 region has 14 residues. Per germline, CDR1 PRHDT and CDR2 FYEKMQ (reference sequence). As DNA, the CDR3 is TGTGCCAGCAGTTTAGGACCGCAGGGGCCCGAGCAGTACTTC. It yields the protein CASSLGPQGPEQYF. Full variable domain (rest looked up from reference TRBV13 and TRBJ2-7): AAGVIQSPRHLIKEKRETATLKCYPIPRHDTVYWYQQGPGQDPQFLISFYEKMQSDKGSIPDRFSAQQFSDYHSELNMSSLELGDSALYFCASSLGPQGPEQYFGPGTRLTVT.

The chain recombines TRBV7-2 with TRBJ1-1; 8 bases map to TRBD1. Germline-derived CDR1 and CDR2 are SGHTA and FQGNSA. V was clipped by 5 bases and J by 4 bases; unmatched bases: 9. The CDR3 has 15 residues. The CDR3 loop reads CASSADRGRGTEAFF. CDR3 nucleotide sequence: TGTGCCAGCAGCGCCGACAGGGGTCGGGGCACTGAAGCTTTCTTT.

V gene TRBV12-5 combines with J gene TRBJ2-7; 8 positions agree with TRBD1. This CDR3 comprises 14 residues. Unmatched junction bases numbered 4, after V lost 1 base and J lost 5 bases. The germline V gene encodes CDR1 LGHNT and CDR2 FRNRAP. CDR3 protein: CASGLGRGLDEQYF. The CDR3 coding sequence is TGTGCTAGTGGTTTGGGCAGGGGGCTAGACGAGCAGTACTTC.

This rearrangement joins TRBV6-5 to TRBJ1-2; perhaps TRBD1 as D (6 bases). Germline values: CDR1 MNHEY, CDR2 SVGAGI. V was clipped by 7 bases and J by 5 bases, with 14 bases between them. CDR3 size: 13 residues. CDR3 bases: TGTGCCAGCATGTCGCCAGGGACATATGGCTACACCTTC. Translation gives CASMSPGTYGYTF.

The rearrangement joins TRBV6-5 to TRBJ2-7, with 7 bases fitting TRBD1. Germline V gives CDR1 MNHEY, CDR2 SVGAGI. CDR3 length: 13 residues. The J segment lost 2 bases and the V segment lost 4 bases, leaving 2 bases of the junction unmatched. CDR3: CASSLTGAYEQYF. For the CDR3, the DNA is TGTGCCAGCAGTTTAACAGGGGCCTACGAGCAGTACTTC.

Concerning this clone itself: This sample also contains other DNA sequences that code for the same CDR3. The rearrangement links TRBV6-5 to TRBJ2-7; 9 bases fit TRBD1. This CDR3 contains 15 residues. Germline trimming cut 2 bases from V and 2 bases from J; bases unmatched to any gene: 4. Germline assignment: CDR1 MNHEY and CDR2 SVGAGI. The CDR3 region has the DNA TGTGCCAGCAGTTACAGCCGGACAGGGGCCTACGAGCAGTACTTC. Translation: CASSYSRTGAYEQYF.

This clone has more than one count but fewer than ten. CDR3 DNA sequence: TGCAGCGTGACACAGGGGGGAGCTAACTATGGCTACACCTTC. It translates to CSVTQGGANYGYTF. The V and J genes are TRBV29-1 and TRBJ1-2; 8 bases are shared with TRBD1. In germline, CDR1 is SQVTM, CDR2 ANQGSEA. This CDR3 spans 14 amino acids. V dropped 6 bases and J dropped 0; count of bases not matched to a gene: 6. Looking up the rest from reference TRBV29-1 and TRBJ1-2 gives the full variable domain: SAVISQKPSRDICQRGTSLTIQCQVDSQVTMMFWYRQQPGQSLTLIATANQGSEATYESGFVIDKFPISRPNLTFSTLTVSNMSPEDSSIYLCSVTQGGANYGYTFGSGTRLTVV.